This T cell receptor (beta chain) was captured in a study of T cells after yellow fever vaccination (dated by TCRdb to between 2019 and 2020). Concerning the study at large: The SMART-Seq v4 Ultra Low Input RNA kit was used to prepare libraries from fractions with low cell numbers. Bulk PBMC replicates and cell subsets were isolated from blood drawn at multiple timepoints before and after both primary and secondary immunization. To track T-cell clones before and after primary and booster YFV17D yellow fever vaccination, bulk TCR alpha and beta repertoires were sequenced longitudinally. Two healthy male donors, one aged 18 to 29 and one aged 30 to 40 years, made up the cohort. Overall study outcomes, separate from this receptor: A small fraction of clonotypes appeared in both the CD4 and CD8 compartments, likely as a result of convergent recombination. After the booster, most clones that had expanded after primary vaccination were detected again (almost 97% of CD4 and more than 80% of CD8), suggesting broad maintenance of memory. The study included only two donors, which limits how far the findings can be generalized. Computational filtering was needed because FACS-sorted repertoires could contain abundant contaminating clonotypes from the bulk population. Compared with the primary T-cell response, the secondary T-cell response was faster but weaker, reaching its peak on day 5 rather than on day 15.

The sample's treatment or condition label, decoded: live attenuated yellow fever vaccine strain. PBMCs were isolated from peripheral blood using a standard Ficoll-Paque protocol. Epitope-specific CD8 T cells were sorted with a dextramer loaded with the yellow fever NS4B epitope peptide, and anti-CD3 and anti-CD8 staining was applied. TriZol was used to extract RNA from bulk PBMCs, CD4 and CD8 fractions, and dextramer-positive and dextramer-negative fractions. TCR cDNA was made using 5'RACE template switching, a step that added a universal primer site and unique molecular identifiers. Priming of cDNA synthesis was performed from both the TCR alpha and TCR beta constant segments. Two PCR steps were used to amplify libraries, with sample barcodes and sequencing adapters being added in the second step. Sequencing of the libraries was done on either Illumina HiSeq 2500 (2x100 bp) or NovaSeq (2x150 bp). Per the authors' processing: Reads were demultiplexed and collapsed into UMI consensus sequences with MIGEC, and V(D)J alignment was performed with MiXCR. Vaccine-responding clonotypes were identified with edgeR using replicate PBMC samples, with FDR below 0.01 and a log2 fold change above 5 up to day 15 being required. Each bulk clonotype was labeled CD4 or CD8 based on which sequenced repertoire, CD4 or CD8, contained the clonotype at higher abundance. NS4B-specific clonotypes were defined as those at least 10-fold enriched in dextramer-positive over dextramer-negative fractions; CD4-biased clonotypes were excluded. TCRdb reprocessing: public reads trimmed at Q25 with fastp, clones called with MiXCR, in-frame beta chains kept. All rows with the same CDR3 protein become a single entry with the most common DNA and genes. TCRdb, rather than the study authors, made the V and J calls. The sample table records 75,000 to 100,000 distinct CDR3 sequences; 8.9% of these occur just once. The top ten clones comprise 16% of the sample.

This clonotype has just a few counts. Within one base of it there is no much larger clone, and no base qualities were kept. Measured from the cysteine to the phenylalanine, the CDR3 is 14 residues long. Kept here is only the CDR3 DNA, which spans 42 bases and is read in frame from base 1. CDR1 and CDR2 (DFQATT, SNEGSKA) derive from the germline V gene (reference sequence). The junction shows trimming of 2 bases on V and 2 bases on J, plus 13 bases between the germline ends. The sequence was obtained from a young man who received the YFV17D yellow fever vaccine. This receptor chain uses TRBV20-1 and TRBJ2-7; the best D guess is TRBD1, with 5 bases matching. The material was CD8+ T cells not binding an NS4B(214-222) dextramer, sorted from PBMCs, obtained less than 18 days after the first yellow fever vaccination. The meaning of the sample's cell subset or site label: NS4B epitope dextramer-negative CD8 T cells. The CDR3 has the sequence CSARISNRPYEQYF. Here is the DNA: TGCAGTGCTAGAATTAGTAACAGGCCCTACGAGCAGTACTTC.